Presented here are 31 T cell receptor beta chains from one specimen sequenced in a study of radiotherapy plus CTLA-4 blockade in lung cancer. The protocol was immunoSEQ multiplex PCR, while the TCRdb copy is restricted to in-frame clones and leaves out a portion. Of 65,000 to 100,000 clones detected, less than 90% appear once; the ten largest clones hold 0.75% to 1%. The material sequenced was peripheral blood, taken from a patient treated with radiotherapy plus ipilimumab. These receptor sequences come from a human donor with non-small cell lung cancer who had stable disease on radiotherapy plus ipilimumab.

This rearrangement joins TRBV28 to TRBJ2-7; D not resolved. The CDR3 length is 11 residues. The V end lost 5 bases, the J end lost 4 bases, and 6 bases lay between the germline ends. Germline CDR1 is MDHEN and CDR2 is SYDVKM. CDR3 amino acids: CASSTTYEQYF. Here the CDR3 DNA reads TGTGCCAGCAGTACCACGTACGAGCAGTACTTC.

The J gene is TRBJ2-7, the V gene TRBV30; TRBD2 agrees at 7 bases. Looked up from germline, CDR1 is GTSNPN and CDR2 is SVGIG (reference sequence). The length of the CDR3 is 14 residues. Trimming took 3 bases from V and 2 from J; bases not matched to a gene: 7. The CDR3 bases are TGTGCCTGGAGAACAGCGGGATTTGCCTACGAGCAGTACTTC. It is translated as CAWRTAGFAYEQYF.

The chain couples TRBV7-9 to TRBJ2-1; no definite D call. There are 17 residues in the CDR3. Trimming took 1 base from V and 0 from J, leaving 13 bases between them. CDR1 is SEHNR and CDR2 is FQNEAQ in the germline V gene (reference sequence). The CDR3 loop reads CASSLDHFIGSYNEQFF. The CDR3 DNA sequence: TGTGCCAGCAGCTTAGACCACTTCATCGGCTCCTACAATGAGCAGTTCTTC.

The genes are TRBV11-2 and TRBJ2-1, with TRBD2 matching over 7 bases. This CDR3 is 13 amino acids long. Germline lookup yields CDR1 SGHAT and CDR2 FQNNGV. J gave up 5 bases and V 6 bases, and 4 bases lay outside the gene matches. For the CDR3, the DNA is TGTGCCAGCAGGAATAGCGGGCACAATGAGCAGTTCTTC. Translated: CASRNSGHNEQFF.

This clone was observed once. The rearrangement links TRBV30 to TRBJ1-5; TRBD1 agrees at 7 bases. The CDR3 sequence is 13 residues long. Looked up from germline, CDR1 is GTSNPN and CDR2 is SVGIG (reference sequence). Losses at the gene ends were 1 base for V and 7 bases for J; bases not matched to a gene: 4. The CDR3 is CAWSDQGGQPQHF. CDR3 DNA sequence: TGTGCCTGGAGTGATCAGGGGGGACAGCCCCAGCATTTT.

This chain uses TRBV28 with TRBJ1-1; D is uncertain. Per the germline V gene, CDR1 is MDHEN and CDR2 is SYDVKM. This CDR3 is built from 14 residues. Trimming removed 6 bases from V and 4 bases from J, with 15 bases in between. The chain's CDR3 is CASSPLAAATEAFF. The CDR3 nucleotides are TGTGCCAGCAGCCCCCTGGCGGCAGCCACTGAAGCTTTCTTT.

This clone was counted a single time. This chain links TRBV10-3 with TRBJ1-2; perhaps TRBD1 as D (5 bases). The CDR3 is 15 residues long. CDR1 is ENHRY, CDR2 SYGVKD, per germline. Deletions cut 6 bases from V and 6 bases from J, with 20 bases between. The CDR3 loop reads CAISHGPDGADGYTF. The CDR3 coding sequence is TGTGCCATCAGCCACGGCCCGGACGGGGCGGATGGCTACACCTTC.

V gene TRBV18 combines with J gene TRBJ1-2, with D possibly TRBD1 on 6 matching bases. CDR3 length equals 14 residues. The germline V and J ends were trimmed by 0 bases and 6 bases, with 11 bases remaining between them. The germline CDR1 and CDR2 sequences are KGHSH and LQKENI. CDR3 nucleotides: TGTGCCAGCTCACCACCCAACAGGGTTAATGGCTACACCTTC. This codes for CASSPPNRVNGYTF.

The CDR3 protein is CTSSQERTSGDHSYEQYF. The CDR3 DNA reads TGCACCAGCAGCCAAGAAAGGACTAGCGGAGACCACTCCTACGAGCAGTACTTC. The chain uses TRBV1 and TRBJ2-7; the table gives TRBD2 as D, unverified against the DNA. TRBV1 is shown as a pseudogene. The CDR3 runs 18 residues.

This rearrangement joins TRBV7-9 to TRBJ1-3, with a possible D match to TRBD1 (5 bases). The CDR3 covers 15 residues. The V gene's germline CDR1 is SEHNR and CDR2 FQNEAQ (reference sequence). V lost 4 bases, J lost 2 bases, and 12 bases lay in between. CDR3 coding DNA: TGTGCCAGCAGCTCCCCCAGGGCAGCTGGAAACACCATATATTTT. Protein: CASSSPRAAGNTIYF.

V and J are TRBV4-1 and TRBJ2-3; D is unresolved. The CDR3 has 14 residues. Trimming left V 3 bases short and J 7 bases short, with 14 bases between. Germline V gives CDR1 MGHRA, CDR2 YSYEKL. The CDR3 sequence is CASSQAITGNTQYF. The CDR3 DNA follows: TGCGCCAGCAGCCAGGCGATAACTGGGAATACGCAGTATTTT.

This clone was recorded only once. The chain joins TRBV6-4 to TRBJ2-1, with 9 bases identical to TRBD1. J was trimmed by 6 bases and V by 4 bases; bases with no gene match: 7. CDR3 length: 15 amino acids. In germline, CDR1 is MRHNA, CDR2 SNTAGT. As DNA, the CDR3 is TGTGCCAGCAGTGCCAAGGACAGGGGCTTCAATGAGCAGTTCTTC. Amino acids: CASSAKDRGFNEQFF.

This sequence joins TRBV7-9 and TRBJ1-2, with 7 bases matching TRBD1. This CDR3 is built from 18 residues. Per germline, CDR1 SEHNR and CDR2 FQNEAQ (reference sequence). Unmatched junction bases numbered 18, after V lost 4 bases and J lost 4 bases. The CDR3 is CASSSRGVPGQLLYGYTF. For the CDR3, the DNA is TGTGCCAGCAGCTCTAGGGGGGTACCGGGACAGCTCCTCTATGGCTACACCTTC.

The J gene is TRBJ2-1, the V gene TRBV5-1, with 13 bases identical to TRBD2. Germline CDR1 reads SGHRS; CDR2 reads YFSETQ. This CDR3 is built from 13 residues. J gave up 15 bases and V 0 bases, and 3 bases lay outside the gene matches. CDR3 nucleotide sequence: TGCGCCAGCAGCTTGGGGGGACTAGCGGGGTTGTTCTTC. It specifies CASSLGGLAGLFF.

The chain combines TRBV6-5 with TRBJ2-6, with D perhaps TRBD1 (6 bases). The ends were cut back, 7 bases at V and 4 bases at J, with 11 bases in the middle. The CDR3 covers 14 residues. From germline, CDR1 is MNHEY and CDR2 SVGAGI. CDR3 sequence reads: CASNRVAGANVLTF. CDR3 bases: TGTGCCAGCAACAGGGTGGCGGGGGCCAACGTCCTGACTTTC.

This clone was found a few times. J is TRBJ2-3 and V is TRBV5-4; D gene uncertain. Trimming took 0 bases from V and 1 from J, leaving 3 bases between them. Germline V lookup: CDR1 SGHNT, CDR2 YYREEE (reference sequence). This CDR3 is 13 amino acids long. CDR3 nucleotide sequence: TGTGCCAGCAGCTTGGCCGGCACAGATACGCAGTATTTT. Translation: CASSLAGTDTQYF.

This clone was counted once. V is TRBV7-9 and J is TRBJ2-7; D gene unclear. The CDR3 runs to 13 residues. Trimming stripped 3 bases from V and 5 bases from J, with 11 bases between. Germline V lookup: CDR1 SEHNR, CDR2 FQNEAQ (reference sequence). The CDR3 loop is CASSLATSNEQYF. DNA of the CDR3: TGTGCCAGCAGCTTGGCGACTTCCAACGAGCAGTACTTC.

This chain links TRBV6-1 with TRBJ2-1; 9 bases fit TRBD1. J gave up 9 bases and V 2 bases, and 14 bases lay outside the gene matches. The CDR3 has 17 residues. CDR1 MNHNS and CDR2 SASEGT come from the germline V gene. The CDR3 DNA reads as TGTGCCAGCAGTGAACCATATGGGACAGGGCGAAACGGTGAGCAGTTCTTC. Translating it yields CASSEPYGTGRNGEQFF.

This clone was detected a few times. The chain combines TRBV6-1 with TRBJ1-5; 7 nucleotides agree with TRBD1. Germline CDR1 reads MNHNS; CDR2 reads SASEGT. V trimming: 4 bases; J trimming: 0 bases; junction bases outside the gene matches: 6. The CDR3 consists of 16 residues. This chain's CDR3 is CASSGGTAYSNQPQHF. CDR3 nucleotides: TGTGCCAGCAGTGGAGGGACAGCTTATAGCAATCAGCCCCAGCATTTT.

J is TRBJ1-1 and V is TRBV30; 7 nucleotides agree with TRBD1. Germline V gene data show CDR1 as GTSNPN and CDR2 as SVGIG (reference sequence). CDR3 length: 15 amino acids. The V segment lost 2 bases and the J segment 1 base; nucleotides outside the gene matches: 7. CDR3 amino acids: CAWSKRGRGNTEAFF. The CDR3 DNA reads TGTGCCTGGAGTAAAAGGGGGCGGGGGAACACTGAAGCTTTCTTT.

V and J are TRBV5-1 and TRBJ1-1; D is ambiguous. Deletions cut 6 bases from V and 4 bases from J, with 19 bases between. CDR3 size: 15 residues. Germline assignment: CDR1 SGHRS and CDR2 YFSETQ. The CDR3 loop is CASTVAGGRSTEAFF. Here the CDR3 DNA reads TGCGCCAGCACCGTGGCGGGAGGGAGGTCCACTGAAGCTTTCTTT.

This chain links TRBV6-1 with TRBJ1-5, with 8 bases aligning to TRBD1. Per germline, CDR1 MNHNS and CDR2 SASEGT. V dropped 7 bases and J dropped 6; count of bases not matched to a gene: 8. The CDR3 has 14 residues. The CDR3 DNA is TGTGCCAGCATGCACCAGGGGGCGGTTCAGCCCCAGCATTTT. Its protein is CASMHQGAVQPQHF.

In nucleotides, the CDR3 is TGTGCCAGCAGTTTATTTGGGACTAGCGGGGGCCCAGATACGCAGTATTTT. Translating gives CASSLFGTSGGPDTQYF. The rearrangement joins TRBV27 to TRBJ2-3, with 14 nucleotides matching TRBD2. The V gene's germline CDR1 is MNHEY and CDR2 SMNVEV (reference sequence). This CDR3 has 17 amino acids. V shed 1 base, J shed 4 bases, and the junction held 4 bases outside the gene matches.

This rearrangement joins TRBV28 to TRBJ2-1; TRBD2 aligns across 8 bases. J gave up 1 base and V 5 bases, and 16 bases lay outside the gene matches. Germline V gives CDR1 MDHEN, CDR2 SYDVKM. The CDR3 is 19 residues long. The CDR3 protein is CASSPAPGGVNPSYNEQFF. The CDR3, as DNA: TGTGCCAGCAGTCCCGCCCCGGGGGGGGTCAACCCTTCCTACAATGAGCAGTTCTTC.

The chain couples TRBV7-2 to TRBJ2-2; 11 positions match TRBD2. V trimming: 6 bases; J trimming: 2 bases; junction bases outside the gene matches: 5. The V gene's germline CDR1 is SGHTA and CDR2 FQGNSA. The CDR3 extends over 16 amino acids. CDR3 coding DNA: TGTGCCAGCAGTCGAACTAGCGGGAGAAACACCGGGGAGCTGTTTTTT. It translates to CASSRTSGRNTGELFF. The full variable domain, completed using reference TRBV7-2 and TRBJ2-2, is GAGVSQSPSNKVTEKGKDVELRCDPISGHTALYWYRQSLGQGLEFLIYFQGNSAPDKSGLPSDRFSAERTGGSVSTLTIQRTQQEDSAVYLCASSRTSGRNTGELFFGEGSRLTVL.

This clone came up a few times. The V call is TRBV7-7, the J call TRBJ1-1; D gene unclear. V lost 1 base to trimming and J lost 1 base, with 4 bases between them. The CDR3 has 13 amino acids. In germline, CDR1 is SSHAT, CDR2 FNYEAQ (reference sequence). CDR3 sequence reads: CASSLGENTEAFF. As DNA, the CDR3 is TGTGCCAGCAGCTTAGGAGAGAACACTGAAGCTTTCTTT.

This clone showed up just a few times. This chain connects TRBV30 to TRBJ1-1, with D hard to call. CDR1 is GTSNPN and CDR2 is SVGIG in the germline V gene (reference sequence). The CDR3 is made up of 13 amino acids. V gave up 2 bases and J gave up 3 bases, with 10 bases separating them. This CDR3 reads CAWSKGGDTEAFF. The CDR3 DNA is TGTGCCTGGAGTAAAGGTGGGGACACTGAAGCTTTCTTT.

The V call is TRBV7-3, the J call TRBJ2-1, with TRBD2 matching 9 bases. V lost 1 base and J lost 3; bases outside the gene matches: 13. The CDR3 has 19 residues. Germline values: CDR1 SGHTA, CDR2 FQGTGA. The CDR3 region is CASSLKPPATSGYYNEQFF. The CDR3 coding sequence is TGTGCCAGCAGCTTAAAGCCGCCCGCTACTAGCGGGTACTACAATGAGCAGTTCTTC.

The chain couples TRBV7-2 to TRBJ2-7; perhaps TRBD2 as D (6 bases). The CDR3 is 14 amino acids. Trimming pared 4 bases from V and 5 bases from J, leaving 15 bases between. Germline lookup yields CDR1 SGHTA and CDR2 FQGNSA. The CDR3 DNA is TGTGCCAGCAGCTCCTGGGGAGGAGAAAACGAGCAGTACTTC. Translating it yields CASSSWGGENEQYF.

The V gene is TRBV28, the J gene TRBJ2-7; D is ambiguous. Germline assignment: CDR1 MDHEN and CDR2 SYDVKM. The CDR3 is 13 amino acids. V lost 1 base, J lost 9 bases, and 13 bases lay in between. The CDR3 coding sequence is TGTGCCAGCAGTTTATCTCTGCTACGAGTGCAGTACTTC. Its translation: CASSLSLLRVQYF.

The J gene is TRBJ1-6, the V gene TRBV7-6; 7 bases match TRBD1. V lost 2 bases, J lost 9 bases, and 7 bases stayed unmatched. The CDR3 runs 15 residues. Germline V CDR1 and CDR2: SGHVS, FNYEAQ. This CDR3 is CASSLTDRVSSPLHF. The CDR3 DNA is TGTGCCAGCAGCTTAACCGACAGGGTCAGTTCACCCCTCCACTTT.